The 28 T cell receptor beta chains given below trace back to one sample, sequenced in a study of blood T cell repertoires in COVID-19. Method: immunoSEQ multiplex PCR; TCRdb's copy keeps in-frame clones and lacks some. The sample includes approximately 290,000 clones, more than 80% of them seen just once. What was sequenced was PBMCs or T cells enriched from blood (not recorded which). The receptors originated from a woman under 40 who had recovered from COVID-19.

The genes are TRBV7-9 and TRBJ1-4, with a possible D match to TRBD1 (5 bases). The CDR3 covers 12 residues. CDR1 is SEHNR, CDR2 FQNEAQ, per germline (reference sequence). The V end lost 5 bases, the J end lost 14 bases, and 15 bases lay between the germline ends. CDR3: CASSPNPGMLFF. For the CDR3, the DNA is TGTGCCAGCAGCCCCAATCCAGGGATGCTGTTTTTT.

V gene TRBV5-1 combines with J gene TRBJ2-3; 7 bases agree with TRBD1. The trim removed 4 bases at V and 5 bases at J, leaving 7 bases unmatched. This CDR3 contains 14 residues. CDR1 is SGHRS, CDR2 YFSETQ, per germline. The CDR3 coding sequence is TGCGCCAGCAGCCAGACAGGGTCGGGAGATACGCAGTATTTT. Residues: CASSQTGSGDTQYF.

J is TRBJ2-7 and V is TRBV4-2; 7 nucleotides agree with TRBD1. Trimming at V came to 4 bases and at J to 3 bases, leaving 9 bases not matched to a gene. The CDR3 is made up of 15 amino acids. Germline-derived CDR1 and CDR2 are LGHNA and YNFKEQ. The CDR3 loop is CASSPGGQDNYEQYF. For the CDR3, the DNA is TGTGCCAGCAGCCCCGGAGGACAGGACAACTACGAGCAGTACTTC.

The chain couples TRBV11-3 to TRBJ2-7; TRBD2 agrees at 13 bases. Germline lookup yields CDR1 SGHNT and CDR2 YENEEA. V lost 3 bases, J lost 5 bases, and 4 bases stayed unmatched. The CDR3 is made up of 15 amino acids. The CDR3: CASSFGGLAGDEQYF. CDR3 in DNA: TGTGCCAGCAGCTTTGGTGGACTAGCGGGAGACGAGCAGTACTTC.

The chain combines TRBV28 with TRBJ1-2; D gene unclear. In germline, CDR1 is MDHEN, CDR2 SYDVKM. V was trimmed by 5 bases and J by 0 bases, leaving 10 bases between them. This CDR3 has 14 amino acids. The CDR3 bases are TGTGCCAGCAGTCCACTGCCTTCTAACTATGGCTACACCTTC. Translating it yields CASSPLPSNYGYTF.

The V and J genes are TRBV27 and TRBJ2-7, with 9 bases fitting TRBD2. Trimming took 9 bases from V and 5 from J; bases not matched to a gene: 17. The germline gives CDR1 MNHEY, CDR2 SMNVEV (reference sequence). There are 16 residues in the CDR3. The CDR3 loop is CASPPGGLAGINEQYF. In DNA form, the CDR3 reads TGTGCCAGTCCCCCCGGAGGGCTAGCGGGAATTAACGAGCAGTACTTC.

The rearrangement uses TRBV28 and TRBJ1-1; D might be TRBD1 (6 bases). The CDR3 spans 12 residues. Germline V CDR1 and CDR2: MDHEN, SYDVKM. V was trimmed by 9 bases and J by 5 bases, leaving 13 bases between them. CDR3: CASLGGRTEAFF. CDR3 nucleotides: TGTGCCAGTCTGGGGGGGCGGACTGAAGCTTTCTTT.

This sequence joins TRBV6-5 and TRBJ2-6; TRBD2 agrees at 7 bases. Germline values: CDR1 MNHEY, CDR2 SVGAGI. J gave up 2 bases and V 11 bases, and 3 bases lay outside the gene matches. There are 13 residues in the CDR3. DNA for the CDR3: TGTGCCCGGGGGGAGGCTGGGGCCAACGTCCTGACTTTC. As protein: CARGEAGANVLTF.

The V and J genes are TRBV14 and TRBJ2-1; the match to TRBD2 covers 8 bases. CDR3 size: 15 residues. V shed 4 bases, J shed 4 bases, and the junction held 6 bases outside the gene matches. Looked up from germline, CDR1 is SGHDN and CDR2 is FVKESK. In DNA form, the CDR3 reads TGTGCCAGCAGCCCCATGGCGGGAGGTTACAATGAGCAGTTCTTC. It specifies CASSPMAGGYNEQFF.

This clone showed up just a few times. The chain recombines TRBV30 with TRBJ1-2; no definite D call. V gave up 2 bases and J gave up 0 bases, with 7 bases separating them. Germline CDR1 is GTSNPN and CDR2 is SVGIG (reference sequence). CDR3 length: 13 residues. This CDR3 is CAWSLQANYGYTF. The CDR3 DNA follows: TGTGCCTGGAGTTTGCAGGCTAACTATGGCTACACCTTC.

V and J are TRBV30 and TRBJ2-1, with a possible D match to TRBD2 (7 bases). V was cut by 3 bases and J by 11 bases, with 17 bases left in between. CDR1 and CDR2 from the germline V gene are GTSNPN and SVGIG (reference sequence). The CDR3 is 13 residues long. DNA of the CDR3: TGTGCCTGGAGAGGGGGGGGTTATGAAAAGCAGTTCTTC. It encodes CAWRGGGYEKQFF. The full variable domain, in which reference TRBV30 and TRBJ2-1 provide the parts outside the CDR3, is SQTIHQWPATLVQPVGSPLSLECTVEGTSNPNLYWYRQAAGRGLQLLFYSVGIGQISSEVPQNLSASRPQDRQFILSSKKLLLSDSGFYLCAWRGGGYEKQFFGPGTRLTVL.

The chain uses TRBV7-8 and TRBJ2-7; perhaps TRBD2 as D (6 bases). Trimming shortened V by 0 bases and J by 3 bases, and 9 bases separated the two germline ends. CDR1 SGHVS and CDR2 FQNEAQ come from the germline V gene. CDR3 length: 14 amino acids. The CDR3 loop reads CASSLAGLYYEQYF. For the CDR3, the DNA is TGTGCCAGCAGCTTAGCGGGACTTTACTACGAGCAGTACTTC.

This clone was seen more than once but under ten times. The chain joins TRBV6-2 or TRBV6-3 to TRBJ2-6, with unresolved D. CDR1 is MNHEY and CDR2 is SVGEGT in the germline V gene. V was trimmed by 0 bases and J by 0 bases, leaving 12 bases between them. This CDR3 comprises 18 residues. The CDR3 spells CASSYSVSSISGANVLTF. For the CDR3, the DNA is TGTGCCAGCAGTTACTCGGTCTCAAGCATCTCTGGGGCCAACGTCCTGACTTTC.

The chain links TRBV4-3 to TRBJ1-2; TRBD1 aligns across 7 bases. V shed 0 bases and J 0 bases; nucleotides not matched to a gene: 7. The CDR3 is 17 residues long. CDR1 is LGHNA, CDR2 YSLEER, per germline. The CDR3 reads CASSQDQTRGPNYGYTF. The CDR3 region has the DNA TGCGCCAGCAGCCAAGATCAAACTAGGGGGCCTAACTATGGCTACACCTTC.

The rearrangement uses TRBV30 and TRBJ1-2; D is perhaps TRBD1 (6 bases). The V end was cut by 1 base, the J end by 7 bases, with 10 bases between. Germline V gene lookup returns CDR1 GTSNPN and CDR2 SVGIG (reference sequence). The CDR3 contains 12 residues. The CDR3 region has the DNA TGTGCCTGGAGTGACAGGGCCGGTGGCTACACCTTC. Translation gives CAWSDRAGGYTF.

The V gene is TRBV3-1 (or the pseudogene TRBV3-2), the J gene TRBJ2-1; D might be TRBD2 (5 bases). Germline V gene sequence: CDR1 LGHDT, CDR2 YNNKEL (reference sequence). V lost 5 bases, J lost 8 bases, and 19 bases lay in between. CDR3 size: 15 residues. CDR3 DNA sequence: TGTGCCAGCAGCTCCCGGGCCGGGGTCGGCGATGAGCAGTTCTTC. Encoded protein: CASSSRAGVGDEQFF.

The chain is built from TRBV7-9 and TRBJ2-5; 11 bases are shared with TRBD2. There are 14 residues in the CDR3. The J segment lost 4 bases and the V segment lost 5 bases, leaving 3 bases of the junction unmatched. The germline V gene has CDR1 SEHNR and CDR2 FQNEAQ (reference sequence). In DNA form, the CDR3 reads TGTGCCAGCAGCCCCGGGACTAGCGGAGAGACCCAGTACTTC. Translating gives CASSPGTSGETQYF.

The V call is TRBV11-2, the J call TRBJ1-1; a weak D match, TRBD1 (5 bases). The CDR3 contains 16 residues. Germline CDR1 and CDR2: SGHAT and FQNNGV. V dropped 7 bases and J dropped 1 base, with 19 bases sitting between them. CDR3 in amino acids: CASTTRTAGGNTEAFF. CDR3 DNA sequence: TGTGCCAGCACTACCCGGACCGCGGGGGGGAACACTGAAGCTTTCTTT.

The gene calls are TRBV6-5 and TRBJ2-7; the D gene is possibly TRBD1 (5 bases). The CDR3 is 13 amino acids. V was clipped by 7 bases and J by 3 bases, with 13 bases between them. The germline gives CDR1 MNHEY, CDR2 SVGAGI. As DNA, the CDR3 is TGTGCCAGCATCCCCCGCAGGGACTACGAGCAGTACTTC. Its protein is CASIPRRDYEQYF.

The genes are TRBV6-2 or TRBV6-3 and TRBJ2-3; 11 nucleotides match TRBD2. Germline lookup yields CDR1 MNHEY and CDR2 SVGEGT. After removal of 1 base from V and 1 base from J, the junction contained 4 bases not matched to a gene. This CDR3 is built from 17 residues. CDR3 sequence reads: CASSYLAGGLGTDTQYF. The CDR3 bases are TGTGCCAGCAGTTACTTAGCGGGAGGGCTCGGCACAGATACGCAGTATTTT.

The chain combines TRBV27 with TRBJ2-3; D is perhaps TRBD2 (5 bases). The germline V and J ends were trimmed by 6 bases and 1 base, with 14 bases remaining between them. CDR1 is MNHEY, CDR2 SMNVEV, per germline (reference sequence). This CDR3 spans 15 amino acids. The CDR3 loop reads CASREAGVGTDTQYF. The CDR3 DNA is TGTGCCAGCAGGGAGGCGGGTGTTGGCACAGATACGCAGTATTTT.

The chain is built from TRBV6-5 and TRBJ2-5; D uncertain. Germline CDR1 is MNHEY and CDR2 is SVGAGI. This CDR3 spans 14 amino acids. V lost 0 bases and J lost 0, with 5 bases in between. CDR3 sequence (DNA): TGTGCCAGCAGTTACTCGAGGAACCAAGAGACCCAGTACTTC. Translation gives CASSYSRNQETQYF.

The V and J genes are TRBV7-6 and TRBJ1-5; TRBD1 matches 9 bases. Trimming took 4 bases from V and 5 from J; bases not matched to a gene: 6. Germline assignment: CDR1 SGHVS and CDR2 FNYEAQ. The length of the CDR3 is 15 residues. The CDR3 DNA reads as TGTGCCAGCAGCTCAGGGGACAGGGCATATCAGCCCCAGCATTTT. It encodes CASSSGDRAYQPQHF.

This CDR3 is CASAGGYTEAFF. CDR3 nucleotides: TGTGCTAGTGCGGGAGGATACACTGAAGCTTTCTTT. The rearrangement links TRBV12-5 to TRBJ1-1; D gene ambiguous. With 7 bases removed from V and 3 bases from J, the gap between germline ends came to 9 bases. Germline CDR1 LGHNT, CDR2 FRNRAP. The CDR3 totals 12 residues.

The chain employs TRBV7-2 and TRBJ2-7; 10 nucleotides line up with TRBD1. The CDR3 has 16 amino acids. The ends lost 0 bases at V and 2 bases at J; junction bases unmatched: 4. The germline V gene encodes CDR1 SGHTA and CDR2 FQGNSA. This chain's CDR3 is CASSLARTGGTYEQYF. The CDR3 DNA reads TGTGCCAGCAGCTTAGCTAGGACAGGGGGGACCTACGAGCAGTACTTC.

The chain is built from TRBV28 and TRBJ2-2, with TRBD1 matching over 8 bases. The CDR3 spans 15 residues. Germline CDR1 and CDR2: MDHEN and SYDVKM. V lost 2 bases to trimming and J lost 7 bases; unmatched junction nucleotides: 6. CDR3 sequence: CASSLAGTGGGELFF. CDR3 bases: TGTGCCAGCAGTTTAGCAGGGACAGGTGGCGGGGAGCTGTTTTTT.

V usage is TRBV4-1 and J usage is TRBJ2-5; D might be TRBD1 (5 bases). V shed 1 base and J shed 3 bases, with 9 bases lying between them. CDR3 length equals 14 residues. CDR1 and CDR2 from the germline V gene are MGHRA and YSYEKL. CDR3 residues: CASSQVQQEETQYF. In DNA, the CDR3 is TGCGCCAGCAGCCAAGTCCAACAGGAAGAGACCCAGTACTTC.

This chain connects TRBV21-1 to TRBJ2-2; TRBD2, the table's D call, lacks a check against the DNA. TRBV21-1 is a documented pseudogene. The CDR3 loop spans 17 amino acids. CDR3 sequence: CASSKEPLAGNTGELFF. CDR3 nucleotide sequence: TGTGCCAGCAGCAAAGAGCCACTAGCGGGAAACACCGGGGAGCTGTTTTTT.